The sequence of this TCR beta chain was determined in a study of identical twins. MiXCR, run by TCRdb on the 5' RACE reads, gives a single entry per CDR3 protein. There are under 350,000 distinct CDR3 sequences in the sample; just under 9.5% occur only once, and around 7.1% lies in the top ten. The CDR3 totals 16 residues. Germline CDR1 is SGHVS and CDR2 is FQNEAQ. V lost 1 base, J lost 4 bases, and 6 bases stayed unmatched. This clonotype came up many times. This sample was shared with a second study, whose subject was yellow fever vaccine responses in identical twins.

Source material: CD8+ T cells sorted from blood. This TCR came from a young woman in good health. The rearrangement links TRBV7-8 to TRBJ2-3, with 9 bases matching TRBD2. CDR3 residues: CASSLEAGGPSDTQYF. CDR3 coding DNA: TGTGCCAGCAGCTTAGAGGCGGGGGGGCCCTCAGATACGCAGTATTTT.